The source of this T cell receptor beta chain is a study of CD8 T cells in ankylosing spondylitis. Study-level results: Disease-linked clones reportedly concentrated significantly in matched ankylosing spondylitis synovial fluid. Blood from ankylosing spondylitis patients appeared to carry a characteristic roughly 8-variant TCR beta motif. Disease-linked clones had a CD8+ phenotype and relatively low frequency in peripheral blood. Previously reported in reactive arthritis synovial fluid and blood were some of the motif variants.

This clonotype has more than one count but fewer than ten. Its antigen is as yet unknown. The CDR3 is 15 amino acids. V lost 5 bases, J lost 4 bases, and 10 bases stayed unmatched. The germline V gene encodes CDR1 MNHEY and CDR2 SMNVEV (reference sequence). It was by quantitative 5'-RACE with molecular barcodes that TCR beta libraries were made. Each CDR3 protein is one row after TCRdb ran MiXCR on the 5' RACE reads. The sample has 350,000 to 450,000 distinct CDR3 sequences, roughly a quarter seen once; the top ten hold 0.89%. This receptor was taken from a male donor with ankylosing spondylitis. The chain couples TRBV27 to TRBJ1-1, with 7 bases identical to TRBD1. The sequenced sample consisted of blood, either unsorted or a sorted T cell fraction (not recorded which). The CDR3 nucleotides read TGTGCCAGCAGTAAGGGGGCAGGGGTAAGCACTGAAGCTTTCTTT. It yields the protein CASSKGAGVSTEAFF.